A single sample is the source of the 22 T cell receptor beta chains below, sequenced in a study of cytomegalovirus exposure and HLA in healthy donors. 60 Vbeta and 13 Jbeta primers were used in PCR. The protocol was immunoSEQ multiplex PCR, while the TCRdb copy is restricted to in-frame clones and leaves out a portion. Of about 140,000 clones in the sample, 60% to 80% were seen once. Sequencing was performed on PBMCs. The receptors were gathered from a female donor in good health and CMV-seronegative.

The J gene is TRBJ2-2, the V gene TRBV10-3; 7 nucleotides match TRBD1. The V gene end was trimmed by 10 bases and the J gene end by 4 bases; junction bases not matched to a gene: 6. The CDR3 has 13 amino acids. Germline V gene data show CDR1 as ENHRY and CDR2 as SYGVKD. CDR3 protein: CANRQGSTGELFF. Written as DNA, the CDR3 is TGTGCCAACCGACAGGGTAGCACCGGGGAGCTGTTTTTT.

The chain combines TRBV7-2 with TRBJ1-2, with a weak D call TRBD1 (5 bases). V was clipped by 7 bases and J by 4 bases, with 19 bases between them. The CDR3 totals 15 residues. CDR1 SGHTA and CDR2 FQGNSA come from the germline V gene. Here the CDR3 DNA reads TGTGCCAGCACCCAACCCCCCACGGGGGGCTATGGCTACACCTTC. It specifies CASTQPPTGGYGYTF.

This clone has just one count. The chain links TRBV29-1 to TRBJ2-1; 9 positions agree with TRBD2. CDR3 length equals 18 residues. The V gene end was trimmed by 3 bases and the J gene end by 4 bases; junction bases not matched to a gene: 16. CDR1 is SQVTM and CDR2 is ANQGSEA in the germline V gene. The CDR3 DNA is TGCAGCGTTGAGGGGCGGGAGGGGCGCCCCCGATATTACAATGAGCAGTTCTTC. As protein: CSVEGREGRPRYYNEQFF.

The chain carries TRBV2 and TRBJ2-7, with 11 bases matching TRBD1. V lost 8 bases to trimming and J lost 1 base; unmatched junction nucleotides: 4. The CDR3 contains 14 residues. From germline, CDR1 is SNHLY and CDR2 FYNNEI. The CDR3 DNA reads as TGTGCCAGCGGCGGGACAGGGGGGTCCTACGAGCAGTACTTC. It translates to CASGGTGGSYEQYF.

V gene TRBV7-2 combines with J gene TRBJ1-2, with 7 bases lining up with TRBD1. V trimming: 0 bases; J trimming: 4 bases; junction bases outside the gene matches: 5. This CDR3 contains 15 residues. Germline loops: CDR1 SGHTA, CDR2 FQGNSA. In DNA form, the CDR3 reads TGTGCCAGCAGCTTAGCAGGGGGCTCGGGCTATGGCTACACCTTC. Protein sequence: CASSLAGGSGYGYTF.

CDR3 DNA sequence: TGTGCCAGCAGCTTAGTGGGGGGGGTGGGGAACACTGAAGCTTTCTTT. It encodes CASSLVGGVGNTEAFF. The chain couples TRBV7-4 to TRBJ1-1; D is possibly TRBD1 (5 bases). CDR1 and CDR2 from the germline V gene are SGHVT and SQSDAQ. This CDR3 has 16 residues. V was pared by 1 base and J by 1 base, with 13 bases between.

The V call is TRBV7-9, the J call TRBJ2-2, with 7 bases identical to TRBD1. Per the germline V gene, CDR1 is SEHNR and CDR2 is FQNEAQ (reference sequence). V shed 1 base and J 5 bases; nucleotides not matched to a gene: 4. This CDR3 has 15 residues. The CDR3 DNA reads as TGTGCCAGCAGCTTAGAGACAGGGTCGACCGGGGAGCTGTTTTTT. Its translation: CASSLETGSTGELFF. The full variable domain, its missing parts supplied by reference TRBV7-9 and TRBJ2-2, is DTGVSQNPRHKITKRGQNVTFRCDPISEHNRLYWYRQTLGQGPEFLTYFQNEAQLEKSRLLSDRFSAERPKGSFSTLEIQRTEQGDSAMYLCASSLETGSTGELFFGEGSRLTVL.

The rearrangement uses TRBV20-1 and TRBJ1-2; tentatively, D is TRBD1 (5 bases). CDR1 is DFQATT and CDR2 is SNEGSKA in the germline V gene (reference sequence). This CDR3 is 11 amino acids long. The CDR3 spells CGAPRADGYTF. The CDR3 DNA reads TGCGGCGCACCCAGGGCGGACGGCTACACCTTC.

The V call is TRBV11-1, the J call TRBJ1-1; 7 bases agree with TRBD1. The germline gives CDR1 SGHAT, CDR2 FQDESV (reference sequence). The CDR3 has 18 residues. V lost 4 bases and J lost 2; bases outside the gene matches: 16. The CDR3 region is CASSSGPQGGLLNTEAFF. CDR3 bases: TGTGCCAGCAGCTCGGGACCTCAGGGGGGCCTCCTAAACACTGAAGCTTTCTTT.

Only one count was recorded for this clone. This chain uses TRBV19 with TRBJ2-7, with 7 bases identical to TRBD2. This CDR3 comprises 15 residues. The germline gives CDR1 LNHDA, CDR2 SQIVND (reference sequence). J was trimmed by 3 bases and V by 10 bases; bases with no gene match: 15. The DNA for the CDR3 is TGTGCCACCTCCCCGGCGGGGGATGTTATCTACGAGCAGTACTTC. Translating gives CATSPAGDVIYEQYF.

A few counts support this clone. The V call is TRBV6-1, the J call TRBJ1-5, with 9 bases matching TRBD1. In germline, CDR1 is MNHNS, CDR2 SASEGT. CDR3 length: 13 amino acids. V gave up 7 bases and J gave up 6 bases; unmatched junction bases: 4. CDR3 in amino acids: CASNTGGFQPQHF. For the CDR3, the DNA is TGTGCCAGCAACACAGGGGGCTTTCAGCCCCAGCATTTT.

The chain couples TRBV5-6 to TRBJ1-2, with 9 bases identical to TRBD1. The CDR3 has 15 amino acids. J was trimmed by 4 bases and V by 4 bases; bases with no gene match: 8. Germline assignment: CDR1 SGHDT and CDR2 YYEEEE. The DNA of the CDR3 is TGTGCCAGCAGCCCCGGGACAGGGTTGGCCTATGGCTACACCTTC. Translating gives CASSPGTGLAYGYTF.

The V gene is TRBV7-2, the J gene TRBJ1-5, with no clear D. The CDR3 consists of 13 residues. Per germline, CDR1 SGHTA and CDR2 FQGNSA. The V end lost 5 bases, the J end lost 11 bases, and 16 bases lay between the germline ends. CDR3 sequence (DNA): TGTGCCAGCAGCGAGGAGGGAGGCATAGCCCAGCATTTT. Translating gives CASSEEGGIAQHF.

The chain employs TRBV19 and TRBJ2-3; D gene unclear. Trimming removed 5 bases at V and 1 base at J, with 10 bases between. CDR3 length: 14 residues. Germline V gene sequence: CDR1 LNHDA, CDR2 SQIVND (reference sequence). CDR3 amino acids: CASSFLSGTDTQYF. In nucleotides, the CDR3 is TGTGCCAGTAGTTTCTTATCCGGCACAGATACGCAGTATTTT. Combining the CDR3 with reference TRBV19 and TRBJ2-3 gives the whole variable domain DGGITQSPKYLFRKEGQNVTLSCEQNLNHDAMYWYRQDPGQGLRLIYYSQIVNDFQKGDIAEGYSVSREKKESFPLTVTSAQKNPTAFYLCASSFLSGTDTQYFGPGTRLTVL.

V usage is TRBV19 and J usage is TRBJ1-1; D remains unclear. V lost 8 bases, J lost 1 base, and 14 bases lay in between. The CDR3 is 14 amino acids. Germline CDR1 LNHDA, CDR2 SQIVND (reference sequence). The CDR3 DNA reads as TGTGCCAGTGCCACCAGAATCGAGAACACTGAAGCTTTCTTT. Its translation is CASATRIENTEAFF.

This chain joins TRBV5-6 and TRBJ1-5; 7 nucleotides align to TRBD1. Germline-derived CDR1 and CDR2 are SGHDT and YYEEEE. J gave up 0 bases and V 4 bases, and 4 bases lay outside the gene matches. The CDR3 consists of 15 residues. The CDR3 sequence: CASSLGTDSNQPQHF. The CDR3 bases are TGTGCCAGCAGCCTCGGGACAGATAGCAATCAGCCCCAGCATTTT.

The chain joins TRBV6-5 to TRBJ2-7; TRBD2 is a possible D gene (7 bases). Trimming left V 8 bases short and J 6 bases short, with 17 bases between. Germline lookup yields CDR1 MNHEY and CDR2 SVGAGI. The CDR3 sequence is 13 residues long. CDR3 region: CASVGGPTSEQYF. DNA for the CDR3: TGTGCCAGCGTCGGGGGGCCCACCTCCGAGCAGTACTTC.

The CDR3 sequence is CAIRGAGTVNHEQFF. The CDR3 DNA reads TGTGCCATCAGAGGGGCCGGGACAGTAAATCATGAGCAGTTCTTC. The rearrangement uses TRBV10-3 and TRBJ2-1; 7 bases align to TRBD1. Germline V lookup: CDR1 ENHRY, CDR2 SYGVKD. CDR3 length: 15 amino acids. J gave up 8 bases and V 6 bases, and 13 bases lay outside the gene matches.

V and J are TRBV7-8 and TRBJ2-7; D possibly corresponds to TRBD1 (6 bases). This CDR3 contains 14 residues. Deletions cut 8 bases from V and 2 bases from J, with 16 bases between. Per germline, CDR1 SGHVS and CDR2 FQNEAQ. CDR3 nucleotides: TGTGCCAGCTATTCCGGGACACAGACCTACGAGCAGTACTTC. Translated: CASYSGTQTYEQYF.

This chain connects TRBV27 to TRBJ1-4, with D perhaps matching TRBD1 (5 bases). Germline CDR1 is MNHEY and CDR2 is SMNVEV (reference sequence). Deletions cut 3 bases from V and 2 bases from J, with 13 bases between. CDR3 length equals 16 residues. The CDR3 here is CASSLAPDTTNEKLFF. The CDR3 DNA is TGTGCCAGCAGTTTGGCCCCGGACACCACTAATGAAAAACTGTTTTTT. Full variable domain (rest looked up from reference TRBV27 and TRBJ1-4): EAQVTQNPRYLITVTGKKLTVTCSQNMNHEYMSWYRQDPGLGLRQIYYSMNVEVTDKGDVPEGYKVSRKEKRNFPLILESPSPNQTSLYFCASSLAPDTTNEKLFFGSGTQLSVL.

The table lists this clone with a count of one. The rearrangement uses TRBV27 and TRBJ1-5; D unresolved. Trimming left V 4 bases short and J 1 base short, with 8 bases between. Germline V gene sequence: CDR1 MNHEY, CDR2 SMNVEV (reference sequence). There are 14 residues in the CDR3. The CDR3 sequence is CASSWGGSNQPQHF. CDR3 sequence (DNA): TGTGCCAGCAGTTGGGGAGGGAGCAATCAGCCCCAGCATTTT.

The chain links TRBV6-1 to TRBJ1-1, with 9 nucleotides matching TRBD1. The V and J ends lost 4 bases and 3 bases, in that order; junction bases with no gene match: 9. Germline assignment: CDR1 MNHNS and CDR2 SASEGT. The CDR3 has 16 residues. Here the CDR3 reads CASSAPQGAWDTEAFF. The CDR3 DNA sequence: TGTGCCAGCAGTGCGCCACAGGGGGCGTGGGACACTGAAGCTTTCTTT.